This TCR beta chain was observed in a study of shared clonotypes between healthy human individuals. Looked up from germline, CDR1 is SGDLS and CDR2 is YYNGEE. This CDR3 has 13 amino acids. V lost 0 bases to trimming and J lost 8 bases, with 11 bases between them. Points on this clone: Its antigen is unidentified. Other DNA sequences from this sample encode an identical CDR3 as well.

The study, taken as a whole, reports: The rarefaction results pointed to incomplete sorted-subset sequencing despite large depth.

TCRdb's copy holds only in-frame clones and misses some; the assay was immunoSEQ multiplex PCR. The sample shows over 2 million clones, 95% of them seen only once. The sequence derives from a man in his late teens or twenties in good health. The specimen sequenced was naive CD4+ T cells sorted from blood. Subset meaning: CD45RA+ positively selected. The chain recombines TRBV9 with TRBJ1-2, with D perhaps TRBD1 (6 bases). The CDR3 loop reads CASSVDQGYGYTF. The CDR3 bases are TGTGCCAGCAGCGTAGACCAGGGGTACGGCTACACCTTC.